The 5 T cell receptor beta chains listed next were all sequenced from one sample in a study of blood T cell repertoires in COVID-19. Clones were sequenced by immunoSEQ multiplex PCR, and TCRdb holds only the in-frame ones, with some missing. The sample holds some 140,000 clones; around 83% are singletons and the top ten take roughly 9.2%. Sequencing was done on a sample of PBMCs or T cells enriched from blood (not recorded which). The receptor source for this set is a man aged 45-65 years who had recovered from COVID-19.

The chain carries TRBV21-1 and TRBJ2-7; the table names TRBD2, a call not compared with the DNA. TRBV21-1 is described as a pseudogene. This CDR3 region has 15 residues. The CDR3 DNA reads TGTGCCAGCAGCCCTCGACTAGCGGGAACATACGAGCAGTACTTC. This codes for CASSPRLAGTYEQYF.

This clone has just one count. This rearrangement joins TRBV7-2 to TRBJ1-6; D gene unclear. CDR1 SGHTA and CDR2 FQGNSA come from the germline V gene. The CDR3 has 14 residues. V lost 2 bases to trimming and J lost 10 bases, with 12 bases between them. CDR3 region: CASSLLVSNSPLHF. The CDR3 nucleotides are TGTGCCAGCAGCTTATTAGTATCCAACTCACCCCTCCACTTT.

The chain couples TRBV21-1 to TRBJ2-7; the table's D call, TRBD1, has no DNA check behind it. TRBV21-1 is a listed pseudogene. The CDR3 loop spans 14 amino acids. Written as DNA, the CDR3 is TGTGCCAGCAGCAAACCCCAGGGAAGGGGCGAGCAGTACTTC. This gives the protein CASSKPQGRGEQYF.

V and J are TRBV2 and TRBJ2-7; D gene ambiguous. The CDR3 runs to 16 residues. V was pared by 1 base and J by 2 bases, with 15 bases between. Germline lookup yields CDR1 SNHLY and CDR2 FYNNEI. This CDR3 is CASSEVRATITYEQYF. The CDR3 coding sequence is TGTGCCAGCAGTGAAGTCCGTGCGACAATCACCTACGAGCAGTACTTC.

The chain employs TRBV2 and TRBJ2-7; 8 bases match TRBD2. The CDR3 loop spans 15 amino acids. Losses at the gene ends were 4 bases for V and 3 bases for J; bases not matched to a gene: 8. Per germline, CDR1 SNHLY and CDR2 FYNNEI. The CDR3 is CASSGAGGPRYEQYF. DNA for the CDR3: TGTGCCAGCAGTGGCGCGGGGGGACCCCGCTACGAGCAGTACTTC.